The sequence of this TCR beta chain was determined in a study of blood T cell repertoires in COVID-19. Study at large: Samples came from the United States, Italy and Spain, spanning acute and convalescent COVID-19. Sources were T cells, B-cell-depleted T cells, or PBMCs; the material itself was cDNA or gDNA.

This clone was picked up one time. In germline, CDR1 is MNHEY, CDR2 SVGEGT. This CDR3 has 15 amino acids. With 2 bases clipped from V and 5 bases from J, the junction kept 6 bases outside the gene matches. How the authors handled the data: Nucleated cell counts were estimated from reference gene primer amplification. Assay used: immunoSEQ multiplex PCR; TCRdb lists only in-frame clones, some missing. That table furnishes V, J and clone size, whereas the DNA furnished D and trimming. The table lists some 220,000 clones, over 60% of them singletons. The chain employs TRBV6-2 or TRBV6-3 and TRBJ1-5; 7 nucleotides agree with TRBD1. The sequenced sample consisted of peripheral blood. This receptor was taken from a woman between 65 and 79 years old with acute or convalescent COVID-19. The CDR3, as DNA: TGTGCCAGCAGTTACGACAGGGCGTACCATCAGCCCCAGCATTTT. As protein: CASSYDRAYHQPQHF.